Sequencing of this T cell receptor beta chain was carried out in a study of cytomegalovirus exposure and HLA in healthy donors. Both 60 Vbeta primers and 13 Jbeta primers went into the PCR. Produced via immunoSEQ multiplex PCR; TCRdb's table is partial and in-frame only. The sample has some 150,000 clones; roughly 80% are singletons. Germline lookup yields CDR1 SEHNR and CDR2 FQNEAQ (reference sequence). Trimming left V 3 bases short and J 7 bases short, with 13 bases between. This CDR3 is built from 14 residues. The count of this clone is one. Unrecorded immune exposure was likely among donors, who were nominally healthy when sampled.

Specimen: PBMCs. The clonotype originates from a woman aged 25-40 years in good health and CMV-seropositive. The rearrangement joins TRBV7-9 to TRBJ2-1; weak D call: TRBD2 (6 bases). The CDR3 sequence is CASSFWDSENEQFF. CDR3 bases: TGTGCCAGCAGCTTTTGGGACTCCGAGAATGAGCAGTTCTTC.